This T cell receptor beta chain stems from a study of T cell changes during pregnancy in multiple sclerosis (dated by TCRdb to the late 2010s). Regarding the complete study: Changes in the T cell repertoire over the course of pregnancy were examined in this study in women with multiple sclerosis.

Comments on this clone: Its antigen is not yet known. The sample holds no much larger clone one base away, and base qualities are not on file.

Library generation was performed with the immunoSEQ multiplex PCR assay. TCRdb limited this immuneACCESS table to in-frame rearrangements with V and J called. A share of clones is missing; checked studies link under half to unresolved V genes, and the rest is unexplained. This sample lists around 110,000 clones; roughly nine tenths were detected once. Roughly 1.4% of the sample is held by the ten biggest clonotypes. The receptor comes from a female donor with multiple sclerosis, enrolled in a pregnancy study. Specimen: peripheral blood, collected in the third trimester of pregnancy.

The CDR3 loop reads CASSPQGSATEAFF. The DNA sequence follows: TGTGCCAGCAGTCCCCAGGGATCGGCCACTGAAGCTTTCTTT. The V and J genes are TRBV27 and TRBJ1-1; tentative D gene TRBD1, with 5 bases matching. V sheds 5 bases and J sheds 4 bases, leaving 14 bases between their ends. The cysteine opens and the phenylalanine closes a CDR3 of 14 amino acids. The entry retains the CDR3 DNA only, 42 bases that are in frame from base 1. As encoded in the germline V gene (reference sequence), CDR1 is MNHEY while CDR2 is SMNVEV.